A selection of T cell receptor beta chains follows, all from one sample in a study of CD8 T cells in ankylosing spondylitis. TCRdb re-called the 5' RACE reads with MiXCR, one entry per CDR3 protein. The data hold hundreds of thousands of distinct CDR3 sequences, with about 12% observed a single time. The sample taken for sequencing was blood, either unsorted or a sorted T cell fraction (not recorded which). Receptors originate from a male donor with ankylosing spondylitis. Each CDR3 is given with its conserved first and last residue. The order of the fields is CDR3 protein, D gene, V gene. The D gene is left open where the match is weak.

CASSPRRTGTDTQYF NA TRBV12-3/TRBV12-4
CASSFNRLAGKETQYF TRBD2 TRBV7-2
CASSLGLAAGELLYF TRBD2 TRBV5-1
CASSLAPGITDTQYF NA TRBV7-2
CASSELLAGGYNEQFF TRBD2 TRBV6-1
CASSLGRDNQPQHF NA TRBV12-3/TRBV12-4
CASQTSGANVLTF NA TRBV12-3/TRBV12-4
CSARWIAGKVSSTDTQYF TRBD2 TRBV20-1
CSVGSPPLSYEQYF NA TRBV29-1
CAIENLPGQPNREAFF TRBD1 TRBV28
CSARDPQGFYGYTF NA TRBV20-1
CASSLNAGDRTGTSGSYEQYF TRBD2 TRBV11-1
CASSNSLNTEAFF NA TRBV6-4
CASTLGPLYF NA TRBV27
CASSLGTSVSNEQFF TRBD2 TRBV5-1
CSARDPTARDNEQFF NA TRBV20-1
CASSDMLDEQYF NA TRBV18
CASSTGQDSYEQYF TRBD1 TRBV12-3/TRBV12-4
CASGPGLAGGVTGELFF TRBD2 TRBV4-2
CASTTAQGKPRYEQYF NA TRBV6-1
CASSLAAGNTYEQYF NA TRBV28
CASRGQGAGSPLHF TRBD1 TRBV10-1
CAISGPSTDTQYF NA TRBV10-3
CASSLLASGFNEQFF TRBD2 TRBV5-1
CAVRAGGNEKLFF NA TRBV10-3
CARSFLAGVDEQFF TRBD2 TRBV5-1
CASRPEGAQIYGYTF TRBD1 TRBV6-1
CATTTDRKYNSPLHF NA TRBV28
CAISPGQGFTDTQYF TRBD1 TRBV10-3
CASSLNQGAEAEAFF TRBD1 TRBV7-2
CSAVRLRYEQYF NA TRBV20-1
CASSFWGQGTYHQSQHF TRBD1 TRBV28
CASSLSPSRVTYEQYF NA TRBV5-5
CSANPGGSYEQYF NA TRBV20-1
CASSPQTRGPYNEQFF NA TRBV4-3
CSAKGPRTSTDTQYF NA TRBV20-1
CSVEQRYEQYF NA TRBV29-1
CSARDSAGANVLTF TRBD1 TRBV20-1
CASSLAGTGAGNTIYF TRBD1 TRBV7-2
CASSTRRTGGIEYEQYF NA TRBV21-1
CASSSITGDHNEQFF NA TRBV11-2
CASRAGSTDTQYF TRBD2 TRBV28
CASSQDWAGGTYEQYF TRBD2 TRBV4-3
CSVSGRIGEKLFF NA TRBV20-1
CASSLAVNGELFF NA TRBV7-2
CASSYDRYSGNTIYF NA TRBV7-2
CSAVDRARETQYF TRBD1 TRBV20-1
CASSRDSSYTDTQYF TRBD1 TRBV7-3
CSARQSFSYNEQFF NA TRBV20-1
CASSPHPGPYEQYF NA TRBV18